This paragraph reports one TCR beta chain. Authors' data handling: Amplification from reference gene primers served as the basis for estimated nucleated cell counts. Clones were sequenced by immunoSEQ multiplex PCR, and TCRdb holds only the in-frame ones, with some missing. D and trimming come from the DNA, and the V and J calls and clone size come from that table. This sample has fewer than 150,000 clones, with approximately 85% found just once. CDR1 and CDR2 (germline): DFQATT, SNEGSKA (reference sequence). V was cut by 3 bases and J by 2 bases, with 8 bases left in between. CDR3 length: 12 amino acids. The data originate from a study of blood T cell repertoires in COVID-19. Study information: Acute-phase and convalescent COVID-19 samples originated in the United States, Italy and Spain. T cells, B-cell-depleted T cells, or PBMCs provided the cDNA or gDNA that served as material.

The source material was peripheral blood. This receptor was taken from a woman of 80 years or more with acute or convalescent COVID-19. The chain links TRBV20-1 to TRBJ2-7; a possible D gene is TRBD2 (6 bases). Here the CDR3 DNA reads TGCAGTGCTAGTCAGCGGGCCTACGAGCAGTACTTC. It specifies CSASQRAYEQYF.